This T cell receptor beta chain was identified in a study of T cell responses to AZD1222 COVID-19 vaccine (dated by TCRdb to the early 2020s). Some background on the complete study: Because spike-specific TCR depth and breadth did not differ between the two schedules, AZD1222 recipients who got a second dose at roughly 4 weeks were pooled with those who got a second dose at roughly 12 weeks. A total of roughly 240 trial participants underwent TCR sequencing, of whom some 210 received two doses of AZD1222 and some 25 received two doses of the MenACWY control vaccine. Enrollment into the trials was organized by age into subgroups of 18-55, 56-69 and 70-plus years, and those subgroups contained roughly 140, 27 and 60 TCR-sequenced participants, respectively. Findings and caveats that apply to the study as a whole: Reportedly, almost half of the unique spike-specific TCRs recognized epitopes lying outside the regions that are mutated in the B.1.351 and B.1.1.7 variants. Only a handful of AZD1222 recipients were SARS-CoV-2 seropositive at baseline, limiting conclusions about previously exposed vaccinees. The whole spike protein was spanned by vaccine-associated CD4 TCRs, and dominant responses were seen in regions 160-218 and 743-854. The 56-69-year group was small, and its depth increase did not reach significance, likely because of low power. Most participants were white British and females outnumbered males, and the authors suggested that clonal diversity may have been underestimated. Because no day 14 peak-response samples were available, repertoires were characterized only after the peak T cell response. After two AZD1222 doses, spike-specific TCR breadth and depth were significantly higher than at day 0 and than in MenACWY recipients.

Per the publication, the time point label means: baseline before first vaccination. Samples from vaccinated people were obtained from the UK trials COV001 and COV002, which included a single-blind randomized controlled phase 2/3 trial of AZD1222 (ChAdOx1 nCoV-19) in healthy adults. For TCRbeta chain sequencing, PBMC samples from trial participants were taken at day 0 and at day 28 after the second dose. As to this clone: Its cognate antigen has yet to be identified. Base qualities are missing; no much larger clone stands one base away.

CDR1 SGHVS and CDR2 FQNEAQ are derived from the germline V gene. The CDR3 numbers 14 residues from cysteine through phenylalanine. Kept here is only the CDR3 DNA, which spans 42 bases and is read in frame from base 1. Ends trimmed: V by 3 bases, J by 5 bases; bases unmatched to a gene: 4. The CDR3 regions of human TCRbeta chains were analyzed by immunosequencing. Concerning the study's data processing: TCRs in the repertoires were matched against a reference library of SARS-CoV-2-specific TCRs that had been generated with the MIRA antigen-specificity platform. Breadth was defined as the fraction of unique TCRs that were SARS-CoV-2-associated, and depth was defined as the fraction of total T cells that were SARS-CoV-2-associated. Using the MIRA data, every spike-specific TCR was mapped to the spike region that the TCR reacted to and assigned to either a CD4 or a CD8 class. Log10-transformed breadth and depth values were compared by one-way ANOVA with Sidak's multiple comparisons tests. The immuneACCESS repertoire file appears here via TCRdb, limited to in-frame rearrangements. These files lack a portion of the clones; in checked studies, under half of the deficit traces to unresolved V genes, and the cause of the others is not known. V and J calls and clone size are as listed in that table; D and trimming were resolved from the DNA. For this sample the table gives around 61,000 clones, of which 80% to 90% were detected only once. The ten largest clones represent about 14% of the sample.

The source material was peripheral blood, sampled on day 0 of AZD1222 vaccination. The sequence is built from TRBV7-8 and TRBJ2-7, with 10 middle bases fitting TRBD1. The TCR was taken from an adult in good health. The CDR3 protein is CASSFEGQGNEQYF. The nucleotide sequence reads TGTGCCAGCAGCTTCGAGGGACAGGGGAACGAGCAGTACTTC. This CDR3, with the reference TRBV7-8 and TRBJ2-7 proteins standing in past its ends, gives the full variable domain GAGVSQSPRYKVAKRGQDVALRCDPISGHVSLFWYQQALGQGPEFLTYFQNEAQLDKSGLPSDRFFAERPEGSVSTLKIQRTQQEDSAVYLCASSFEGQGNEQYFGPGTRLTVT.